This T cell receptor delta chain stems from a study of γδ T cells in repeated Plasmodium falciparum infection listed by TCRdb under 2021. For the study in its entirety: In the natural-infection arm, Malian children exposed to intense seasonal malaria transmission were enrolled and compared against age and gender matched Australian children. Four or five malaria-naive U.S. adults underwent four controlled human malaria infections by bites from P. falciparum NF54-infected Anopheles stephensi mosquitoes over approximately 640 days. Controlled-infection subjects were sampled at baseline, immediately before selected infections, and 21 days after each infection. Malian gammadelta TCR repertoires were analysed cross-sectionally in periods with no transmission and longitudinally across episodes of acute febrile malaria. In the study, the shaping of the human gammadelta T cell repertoire by repeated Plasmodium falciparum infection was examined using natural infection in Mali and controlled human malaria infection.

Here is what the overall study found, with its caveats: The controlled-infection cohort was small, limiting analysis of inter-individual variability in gammadelta T cell responses. Generalizability was limited because the Malian cohort was drawn from a small rural village of predominantly one ethnic group.

By share, this clone ranks as medium-sized (0.01 to 0.1%). It has no known antigen specificity. The sample holds no much larger clone one base away, and base qualities are not on file. Other DNA variants within this sample encode the same CDR3. The library was obtained by multiplex PCR. Sequencing took place on an Illumina MiSeq. Each sorted gammadelta T cell sample was sequenced for both the TCR gamma (TRG) and TCR delta (TRD) chains. In the paper's pipeline: The repertoire analyses used clonotype tree plots, the accumulated frequency of the top 20 clonotypes, and diversity index (DI) and D75 metrics. In TCRdb, clones were called once more from the public reads by CATT, and rows of identical DNA were later combined. The V and J calls come from TCRdb's annotation, not from the publication. This sample holds tens of thousands of delta-chain clones; over 1.5% were observed only once. The ten largest account for over 12% of the sample.

The TCR was taken from a pool of human donors (malaria-infected and uninfected, not separated). The sequencing input was gamma-delta T cells from blood.

The CDR3 region reads CAMREPKLDKLIF. In nucleotides, the sequence is TGTGCAATGAGAGAGCCCAAACTCGATAAACTCATCTTT. The V gene is TRAV14/DV4 and the J gene is TRDJ1, with no confident D gene call. The CDR3 spans 13 residues, from the cysteine through the phenylalanine. The entry retains the CDR3 DNA only, 39 bases that are in frame from base 1. For CDR1 and CDR2, the germline V gene (reference sequence) lists TSDPSYG and QGSYDQQN. V loses 2 bases, J loses 4 bases, and the germline ends lie 8 bases apart.